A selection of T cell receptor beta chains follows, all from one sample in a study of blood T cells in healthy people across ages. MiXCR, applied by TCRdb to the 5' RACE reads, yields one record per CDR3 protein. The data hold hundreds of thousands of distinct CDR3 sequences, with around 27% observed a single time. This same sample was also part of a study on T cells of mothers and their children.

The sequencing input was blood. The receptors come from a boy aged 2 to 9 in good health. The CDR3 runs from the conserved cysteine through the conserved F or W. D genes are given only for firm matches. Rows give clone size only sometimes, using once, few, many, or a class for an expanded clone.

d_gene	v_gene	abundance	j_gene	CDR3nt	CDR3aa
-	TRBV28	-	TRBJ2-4	TGTGCCAGCAGTCTCTTAAACATTCAGTACTTC	CASSLLNIQYF
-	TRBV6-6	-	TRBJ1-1	TGTGCCAGCAGCGTAGACAGGCGGACGGGTGAAGCTTTCTTT	CASSVDRRTGEAFF
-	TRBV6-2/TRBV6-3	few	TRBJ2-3	TGTGCCAGCAGTCCCTGGGACGGTATTAGCACAGATACGCAGTATTTT	CASSPWDGISTDTQYF
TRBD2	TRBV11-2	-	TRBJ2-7	TGTGCCAGCAGCTTAGAACTAGCGGGAAGCTACGAGCAGTACTTC	CASSLELAGSYEQYF
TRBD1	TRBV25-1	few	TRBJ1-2	TGTGCCAGCAGTGGCCCTACAGGGGTAGCCTATGGCTACACCTTC	CASSGPTGVAYGYTF
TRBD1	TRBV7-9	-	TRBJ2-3	TGTGCCAGCAACGGGACAGGGGATACGCAGTATTTT	CASNGTGDTQYF
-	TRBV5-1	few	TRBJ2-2	TGCGCCAGCAGCTCCGGGCGGGGACCCAACACCGGGGAGCTGTTTTTT	CASSSGRGPNTGELFF
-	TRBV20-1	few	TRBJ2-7	TGCAGTGCTTCCGAGGACTGGTACTCCTACGAGCAGTACTTC	CSASEDWYSYEQYF
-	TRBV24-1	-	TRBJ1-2	TGTGCCAACCGGGACGGGCTCTCTGGCTACACCTTC	CANRDGLSGYTF
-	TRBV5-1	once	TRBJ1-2	TGCGCCAGCAGCTTTGAAGGGGTTGGCTACACCTTC	CASSFEGVGYTF
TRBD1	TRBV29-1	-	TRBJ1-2	TGCAGCGTTGGCGGCGGACAGGGGAGCTATGGCTACACCTTC	CSVGGGQGSYGYTF
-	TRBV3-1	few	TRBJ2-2	TGTGCCGGCAGACCCGGCCGGTTCAGCACCGGGGAGCTGTTTTTT	CAGRPGRFSTGELFF
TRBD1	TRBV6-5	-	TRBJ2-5	TGTGCCAGCAGCCGCGACAGGGGGCGGTCTGGGGAGCAGTACTTC	CASSRDRGRSGEQYF
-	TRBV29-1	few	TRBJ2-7	TGCAGCGTTGAAGATCGGGCTAGCAACTTGGTCTACGAGCAGTACTTC	CSVEDRASNLVYEQYF
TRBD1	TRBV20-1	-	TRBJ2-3	TGCAGTGCTAGAGACCCGGGACAGGGAGAGGATACGCAGTATTTT	CSARDPGQGEDTQYF
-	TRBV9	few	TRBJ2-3	TGTGCCAGCAGCGTAGAAGGGACAGATACGCAGTATTTT	CASSVEGTDTQYF
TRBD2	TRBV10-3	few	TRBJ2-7	TGTGCCATCAGTGAGACTAGCGGGGGGGGGTACTTC	CAISETSGGGYF
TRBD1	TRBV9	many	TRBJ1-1	TGTGCCAGCAGCGTAGAGGGACAGGGGGCATGGAACACTGAAGCTTTCTTT	CASSVEGQGAWNTEAFF
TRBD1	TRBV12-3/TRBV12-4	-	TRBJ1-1	TGTGCCAGCAGTCAGAGGGGGCGGAACACTGAAGCTTTCTTT	CASSQRGRNTEAFF
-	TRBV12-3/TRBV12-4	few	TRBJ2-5	TGTGCCAGCACCGTATTCGGGGCGGAAGAGACCCAGTACTTC	CASTVFGAEETQYF
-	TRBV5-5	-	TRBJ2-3	TGTGCCAGCAGCTTCTCCGGGGAAGATACGCAGTATTTT	CASSFSGEDTQYF
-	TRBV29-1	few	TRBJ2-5	TGCAGCGTTAGGCATCCTCTTCAAGAGACCCAGTACTTC	CSVRHPLQETQYF
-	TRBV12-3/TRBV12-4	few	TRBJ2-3	TGTGCCAGCAGTCCCAGGCAGGGGCCAGATACGCAGTATTTT	CASSPRQGPDTQYF
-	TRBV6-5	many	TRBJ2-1	TGTGCCAGCGGGACGTCGAATGAGCAGTTCTTC	CASGTSNEQFF
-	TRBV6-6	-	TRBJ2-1	TGTGCCAGCAGTCCCCGGGCGGTAAATGAGCAGTTCTTC	CASSPRAVNEQFF
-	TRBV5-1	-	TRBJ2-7	TGCGCCAGCAGCTTGTGGGACAAGAAGATCTACGAGCAGTACTTC	CASSLWDKKIYEQYF
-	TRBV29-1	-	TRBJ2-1	TGCAGCGTAGGTCTCTGGGGGGCCGACAATGAGCAGTTCTTC	CSVGLWGADNEQFF
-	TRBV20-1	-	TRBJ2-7	TGCAGTGCTAGCCAGGGAGTTTTAAGAGAGCAGTACTTC	CSASQGVLREQYF
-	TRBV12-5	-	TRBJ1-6	TGTGCTAGTGGGACCGGGACGGCCTATTCACCCCTCCACTTT	CASGTGTAYSPLHF
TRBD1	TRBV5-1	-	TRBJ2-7	TGCGCCAGCAAGCCCGACAGGGGACCCCCCTACGAGCAGTACTTC	CASKPDRGPPYEQYF
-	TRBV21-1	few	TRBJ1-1	TGTGCCAGCAGCAAATTGGGGACGGAGAACACTGAAGCTTTCTTT	CASSKLGTENTEAFF
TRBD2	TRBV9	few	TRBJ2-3	TGTGCCAGCAGCGTAACTAGCGGGGCTAGCACAGATACGCAGTATTTT	CASSVTSGASTDTQYF
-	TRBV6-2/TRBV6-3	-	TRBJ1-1	TGTGCCAGCAGACCACAGTCCACTGAAGCTTTCTTT	CASRPQSTEAFF
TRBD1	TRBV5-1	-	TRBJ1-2	TGCGCCAGCAGCTTGGGACAGGGCTTAAACTATGGCTACACCTTC	CASSLGQGLNYGYTF
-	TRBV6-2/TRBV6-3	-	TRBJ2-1	TGTGCCAGCAGTTCCTCCAGCTATGAGCAGTTCTTC	CASSSSSYEQFF
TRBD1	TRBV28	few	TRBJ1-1	TGTGCCAGCGTACAGGGGGTATTTGAAGCTTTCTTT	CASVQGVFEAFF
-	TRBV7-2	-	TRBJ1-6	TGTGCCAGCAGCTTACCAGGGCTCGGGTCACCCCTCCACTTT	CASSLPGLGSPLHF
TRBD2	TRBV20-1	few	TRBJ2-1	TGCAGTGCTAGAGATGCGGGGGGGTCCTACAATGAGCAGTTCTTC	CSARDAGGSYNEQFF
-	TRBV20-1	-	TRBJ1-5	TGCAGTGCCGGGCGCGGGGCCGGTCAGCCCCAGCATTTT	CSAGRGAGQPQHF
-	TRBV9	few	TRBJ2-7	TGTGCCAGCAGCGTAGCGGAAGCCTACGAGCAGTACTTC	CASSVAEAYEQYF
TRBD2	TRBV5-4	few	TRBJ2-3	TGTGCCAGCAGCGGTACTAGGCGGGAGGATCAGAGCACAGATACGCAGTATTTT	CASSGTRREDQSTDTQYF
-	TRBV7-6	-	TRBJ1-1	TGTGCCAGTAGCTTAGTAGGAGGGTATAGTGAAGCTTTCTTT	CASSLVGGYSEAFF
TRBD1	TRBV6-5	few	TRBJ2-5	TGTGCCAGCACCCAGGGACAGAACCATTACTTC	CASTQGQNHYF
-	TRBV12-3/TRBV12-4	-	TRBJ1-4	TGTGCCAGCAGTCGATCAATATACAGGGCGGGGAGTGAAAAACTGTTTTTT	CASSRSIYRAGSEKLFF
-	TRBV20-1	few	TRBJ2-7	TGCAGTGCCCAACTAGCAGGAGGGGATTACGAGCAGTACTTC	CSAQLAGGDYEQYF
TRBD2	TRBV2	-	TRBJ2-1	TGTGCCAGCAATCCTACTAGCGGGGGATACAATGAGCAGTTCTTC	CASNPTSGGYNEQFF
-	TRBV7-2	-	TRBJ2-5	TGTGCCAGCAGCTTAGACGGGACTGCCCAGTATTTC	CASSLDGTAQYF
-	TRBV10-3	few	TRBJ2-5	TGTGCCATCAGTGCGAACAGCCAAGAGACCCAGTACTTC	CAISANSQETQYF
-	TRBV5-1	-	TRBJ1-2	TGCGCCAGCACGAAGGACGGTGGCTACACCTTC	CASTKDGGYTF
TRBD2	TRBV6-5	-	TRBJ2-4	TGTGCCAGCAGCAAGGGACTAGCGGGAGGGACCAAAAACATTCAGTACTTC	CASSKGLAGGTKNIQYF
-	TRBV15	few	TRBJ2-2	TGTGCCACCAGCAGAGATAACAGATACACCGGGGAGCTGTTTTTT	CATSRDNRYTGELFF
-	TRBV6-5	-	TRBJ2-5	TGTGCCAGCAGTTACTCGATGGGGCTTCTATCTGGGGAGACCCAGTACTTC	CASSYSMGLLSGETQYF
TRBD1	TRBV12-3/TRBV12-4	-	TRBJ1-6	TGTGCCAGCAGTTTACAGGGGGAAGGCATTTCACCCCTCCACTTT	CASSLQGEGISPLHF
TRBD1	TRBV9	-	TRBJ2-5	TGTGCCAGCAGCGCATGGACAGGACCGCGAGAGACCCAGTACTTC	CASSAWTGPRETQYF